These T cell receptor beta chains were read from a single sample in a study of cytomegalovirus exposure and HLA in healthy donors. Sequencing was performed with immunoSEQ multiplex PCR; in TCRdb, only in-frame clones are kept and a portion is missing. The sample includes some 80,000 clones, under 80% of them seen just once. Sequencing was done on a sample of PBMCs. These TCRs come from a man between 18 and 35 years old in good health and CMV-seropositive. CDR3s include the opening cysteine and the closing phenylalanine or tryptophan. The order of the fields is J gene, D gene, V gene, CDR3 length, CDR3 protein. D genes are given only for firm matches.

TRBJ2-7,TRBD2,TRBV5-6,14,CASSLGEGGYEQYF
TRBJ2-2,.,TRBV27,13,CASRNLDTGELFF
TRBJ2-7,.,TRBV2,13,CAITKGVPREQYF
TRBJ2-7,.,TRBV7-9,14,CASRGSLEGYEQYF
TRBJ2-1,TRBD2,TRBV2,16,CASSEVAGGPVNEQFF
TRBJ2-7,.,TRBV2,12,CASSGVAYEQYF
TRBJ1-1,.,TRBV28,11,CASRSTGWAFF
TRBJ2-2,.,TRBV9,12,CASSVGHGELFF
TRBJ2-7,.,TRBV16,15,CASSQSSGRSYEQYF
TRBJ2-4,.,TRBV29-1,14,CSVAGVLAKNIQYF
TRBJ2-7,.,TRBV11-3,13,CASSFSTTYEQYF